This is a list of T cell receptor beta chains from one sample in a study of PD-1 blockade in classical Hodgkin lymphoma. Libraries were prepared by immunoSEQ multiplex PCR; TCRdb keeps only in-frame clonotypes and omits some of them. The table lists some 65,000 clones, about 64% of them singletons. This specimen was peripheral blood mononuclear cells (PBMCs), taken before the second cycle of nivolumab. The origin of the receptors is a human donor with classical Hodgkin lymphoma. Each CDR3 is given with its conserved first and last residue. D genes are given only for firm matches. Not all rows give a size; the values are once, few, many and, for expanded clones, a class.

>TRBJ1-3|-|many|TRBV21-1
TGTGCCAGCAGCAAAATGCTGGGGTGGGTCTCTGGAAACACCATATATTTT
CASSKMLGWVSGNTIYF
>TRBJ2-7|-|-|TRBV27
TGTGCCAGCAGTCCCACCTTACCCCCCAACGAGCAGTACTTC
CASSPTLPPNEQYF
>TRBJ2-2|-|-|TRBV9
TGTGCCAGCAGCGTGGGAGGTGGGCCAGAAACCGGGGAGCTGTTTTTT
CASSVGGGPETGELFF
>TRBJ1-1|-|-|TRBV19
TGTGCCAGTAGTCCGGGACAAGAGAGGCGCGACACTGAAGCTTTCTTT
CASSPGQERRDTEAFF
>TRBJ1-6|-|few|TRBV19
TGTGCCAGTAGTATCCGATCCGATTCACCCCTCCACTTT
CASSIRSDSPLHF
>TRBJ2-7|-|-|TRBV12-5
TGTGCTAGTGGTTTAGTCCAGGGGGGGATCTACGAGCAGTACTTC
CASGLVQGGIYEQYF
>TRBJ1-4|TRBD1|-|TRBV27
TGTGCCAGCAGTTTAGGACAGGGCTTTCGGGAAAAACTGTTTTTT
CASSLGQGFREKLFF
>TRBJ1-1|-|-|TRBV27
TGTGCCAGCAGTTTTGATATGAACACTGAAGCTTTCTTT
CASSFDMNTEAFF
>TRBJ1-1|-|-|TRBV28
TGTGCCAGTTCCAGGGGCACTGAAGCTTTCTTT
CASSRGTEAFF
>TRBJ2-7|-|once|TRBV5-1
TGCGCCAGCAGCTGGGGCGACGAGCAGTACTTC
CASSWGDEQYF
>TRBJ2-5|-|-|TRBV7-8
TGTGCCAGCAGCTCAAGCTTGTGGGAGACCCAGTACTTC
CASSSSLWETQYF
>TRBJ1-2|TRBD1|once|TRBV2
TGTGCCAGCAGTGATAAGAAGGGGGCCCCTTATGGCTACACCTTC
CASSDKKGAPYGYTF
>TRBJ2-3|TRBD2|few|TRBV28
TGTGCCAGCAGTTCGCTCGGGACTAGCGGGAACGCAGATACGCAGTATTTT
CASSSLGTSGNADTQYF
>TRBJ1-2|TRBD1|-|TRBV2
TGTGCCAGCAGCCAGGGACAGGGGGCTTATCATGGCTACACCTTC
CASSQGQGAYHGYTF
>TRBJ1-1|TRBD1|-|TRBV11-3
TGTGCCAGCAGTCTGACAGGGGTCAGAGCTGAAGCTTTCTTT
CASSLTGVRAEAFF
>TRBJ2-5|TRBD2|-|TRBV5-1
TGCGCCAGCAGCCCCGGGACTATCGACCAAGAGACCCAGTACTTC
CASSPGTIDQETQYF
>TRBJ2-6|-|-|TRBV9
TGTGCCAGCAGCGTAGGGGGTGGTGGGGCCAACGTCCTGACTTTC
CASSVGGGGANVLTF
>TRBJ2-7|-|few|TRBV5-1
TGCGCCAGCAGCTTGGCCGGCTACTACGAGCAGTACTTC
CASSLAGYYEQYF
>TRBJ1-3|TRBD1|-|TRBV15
TGTGCCACCAGCGCCAACTGGGACAGCGTCTCTGGAAACACCATATATTTT
CATSANWDSVSGNTIYF
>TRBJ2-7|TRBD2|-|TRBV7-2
TGTGCCAGCAGCTCTCGTCCAGCGGGGGTCTACGAGCAGTACTTC
CASSSRPAGVYEQYF
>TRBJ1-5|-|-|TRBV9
TGTGCCAGCAGCGTAGACCCCTATAGCAATCAGCCCCAGCATTTT
CASSVDPYSNQPQHF
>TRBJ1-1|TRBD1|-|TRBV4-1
TGCGCCAGCAGCTCGACAGGGGGCTTCACTGAAGCTTTCTTT
CASSSTGGFTEAFF
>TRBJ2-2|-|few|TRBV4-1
TGCGCCAGCAGCCAAGAAGGGAGGAACACCGGGGAGCTGTTTTTT
CASSQEGRNTGELFF
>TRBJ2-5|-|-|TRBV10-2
TGCGCCAGCAGTGACTTCCCAGGAGAGACCCAGTACTTC
CASSDFPGETQYF
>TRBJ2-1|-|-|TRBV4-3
TGCGCCAGCAGCCAAGGGGGAAGCTTGGATGAGCAGTTCTTC
CASSQGGSLDEQFF
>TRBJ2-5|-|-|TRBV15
TGTGCCACCAGCAGAGTACGGGGGTTGGGAGAGACCCAGTACTTC
CATSRVRGLGETQYF
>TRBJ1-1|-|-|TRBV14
TGTGCCAGCAGCCAAGTGGGACTGTGGGGGATGAACACTGAAGCTTTCTTT
CASSQVGLWGMNTEAFF
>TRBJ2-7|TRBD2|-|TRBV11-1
TGTGCCAGCAGCCTTAGTAGCGGGAGAAAGTTAGACGAGCAGTACTTC
CASSLSSGRKLDEQYF
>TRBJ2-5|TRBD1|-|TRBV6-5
TGTGCCAGCAGGGCCGGACAGGGTTTTGGGGAGACCCAGTACTTC
CASRAGQGFGETQYF
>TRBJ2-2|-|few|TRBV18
TGTGCCAGCTCACGTATCACCGGGGAGCTGTTTTTT
CASSRITGELFF
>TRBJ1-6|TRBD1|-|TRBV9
TGTGCCAGCAGCGCGTCAGGGGGTGAATCACCCCTCCACTTT
CASSASGGESPLHF
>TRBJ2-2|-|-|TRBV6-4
TGTGCCAGCAGGGCGACCTGGACAACGAACACCGGGGAGCTGTTTTTT
CASRATWTTNTGELFF
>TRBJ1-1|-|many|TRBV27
TGTGCCAGCAGTTTCCTCTTTGGGAACACTGAAGCTTTCTTT
CASSFLFGNTEAFF
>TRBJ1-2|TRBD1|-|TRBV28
TGTGCCAGCAAAGGGACAGTTGACGGCTACACCTTC
CASKGTVDGYTF
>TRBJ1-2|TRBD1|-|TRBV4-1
TGCGCCAGCAGCCAAGATCCGGGGGACAGAGGCTACACCTTC
CASSQDPGDRGYTF
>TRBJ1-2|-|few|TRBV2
TGTGCCAGCAGTGAAAACTATGGCTACACCTTC
CASSENYGYTF
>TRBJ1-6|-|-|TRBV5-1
TGCGCCAGCAGCTTGGCCGGAGGGAACAATTCACCCCTCCACTTT
CASSLAGGNNSPLHF
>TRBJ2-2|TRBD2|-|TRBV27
TGTGCCAGCAGTTTATACGGCGGGGGAGCTACCGGGGAGCTGTTTTTT
CASSLYGGGATGELFF
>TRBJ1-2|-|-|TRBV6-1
TGTGCCAGCAGTGAATGGGACTCAGGTGGCTACACCTTC
CASSEWDSGGYTF
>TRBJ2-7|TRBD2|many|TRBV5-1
TGCGCCAGCAGCTTGGAGGTAGCGTCGGGAGGGGATGAGCAGTACTTC
CASSLEVASGGDEQYF
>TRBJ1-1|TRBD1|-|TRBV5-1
TGCGCCAGCAGCCACGGGACAGCTGAGAACACTGAAGCTTTCTTT
CASSHGTAENTEAFF
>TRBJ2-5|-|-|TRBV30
TGTGCCTGGAGTGTCGAAAGGGTTTATCCGACCCAGTACTTC
CAWSVERVYPTQYF
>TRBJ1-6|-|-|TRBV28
TGTGCCAGCAGTCCACTCGGGGGGGCTAATTCACCCCTCCACTTT
CASSPLGGANSPLHF
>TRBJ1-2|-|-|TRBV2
TGTGCCAGCAGTTCCGGGACACACTTATACTATGGCTACACCTTC
CASSSGTHLYYGYTF
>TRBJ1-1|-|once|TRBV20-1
TGCAGTGCTAGGCAGGTTGAAGCTTTCTTT
CSARQVEAFF
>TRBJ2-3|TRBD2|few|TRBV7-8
TGTGCCAGCAGCTTAGCGCTGCGGGCGGCTAGCGGGGGGGGCACAGATACGCAGTATTTT
CASSLALRAASGGGTDTQYF
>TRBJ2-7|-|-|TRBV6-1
TGTGCCAGCAGTGAAGCCTGGAACTACGAGCAGTACTTC
CASSEAWNYEQYF
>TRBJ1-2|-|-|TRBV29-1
TGCAGCGGGGGAGGGTCGGACTATGGCTACACCTTC
CSGGGSDYGYTF
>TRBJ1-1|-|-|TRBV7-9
TGTGCCAGCAGCTTAGCTTATGCTCCTGAAGCTTTCTTT
CASSLAYAPEAFF
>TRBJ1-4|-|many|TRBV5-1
TGCGCCAGCAGCTTGGGAACAACTAATGAAAAACTGTTTTTT
CASSLGTTNEKLFF
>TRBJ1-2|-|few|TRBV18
TGTGCCAGCTCACCGTCGACAGGAGACTATGGCTACACCTTC
CASSPSTGDYGYTF
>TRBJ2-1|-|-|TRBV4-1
TGCGCCAGCAGCCTTGACGGGGGTCACTACAATGAGCAGTTCTTC
CASSLDGGHYNEQFF
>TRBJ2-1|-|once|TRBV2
TGTGCCAGCAGTCCCTGGGACGGTTCACCGTCCAATGAGCAGTTCTTC
CASSPWDGSPSNEQFF